A selection of T cell receptor beta chains follows, all from one sample in a study of glioma-infiltrating T cells after dendritic cell vaccination. Assay: immunoSEQ multiplex PCR; the TCRdb copy retains only in-frame clones and omits some. The sample carries roughly 87,000 clones, 83% recorded once. Source: blood, taken after dendritic cell vaccination. The receptors were sampled from a human donor with glioblastoma. Both conserved end residues are trimmed from each CDR3. The size of a clone is reported for some rows only, either as once, few or many, or as a class for expanded clones.

V gene	J gene	clone size	CDR3 protein
TRBV9	TRBJ2-6	.	ASSVAGGLSSGANVLT
TRBV15	TRBJ1-5	.	ATSRDRNSNQPQH
TRBV4-3	TRBJ2-7	.	ASSQGFVDEQY
TRBV28	TRBJ1-1	.	ASSLGAGETEAF
TRBV7-6	TRBJ2-7	.	ASSHGQGRNEQY
TRBV7-8	TRBJ1-6	.	ASHGEVRDSNNSPLH
TRBV9	TRBJ2-1	once	ASSAAAGQGDEQF
TRBV7-8	TRBJ2-7	.	ASSLVGGSYEQY
TRBV4-1	TRBJ2-2	.	ASSLLTGGELF
TRBV6-5	TRBJ1-1	.	ASSQTGVAEAF
TRBV6-6	TRBJ2-5	.	ASSAPGQGKTQY
TRBV6-5	TRBJ2-1	.	ASSGTGGVNEQF
TRBV7-9	TRBJ2-3	.	ASSFRGTDTQY
TRBV4-1	TRBJ2-2	few	ASQRTAQNTGELF
TRBV2	TRBJ2-5	few	ASRVFNHFYGTQY
TRBV7-3	TRBJ1-1	.	ASSFTGGTEAF
TRBV6-1	TRBJ1-6	few	ASSLRGENSPLH
TRBV19	TRBJ2-7	.	ASSMGSGPYEQY
TRBV4-1	TRBJ2-2	.	ASSQETGANTGELF
TRBV6-1	TRBJ1-5	once	ASSGSIPRGGNQPQH
TRBV13	TRBJ2-3	once	ASSPGQGVSTDTQY
TRBV18	TRBJ1-1	.	ASSLEGTEAF
TRBV6-1	TRBJ1-1	.	ASSSGTAGTEAF